This record covers a single T cell receptor beta chain. Its antigen is as yet unknown. The data stem from a study of T cell responses to AZD1222 COVID-19 vaccine. Overall study findings and caveats: Two AZD1222 administrations were followed by greater Spike-specific TCR breadth and depth. As reported, nearly half of all spike-specific TCRs target variant regions that are unmutated. Recipients of AZD1222 seropositive at baseline numbered only 6 or 7.

The table came from immunoSEQ multiplex PCR; TCRdb's copy has only in-frame clones and leaves some out. Of 150,000 or so clones in the sample, 70% to 90% were seen once. This receptor was taken from an adult in good health. Sample: peripheral blood, taken on day 0 of AZD1222 vaccination.

As DNA, the CDR3 is TGTGCCAGCAGCCAAGATGGGCTAGCGGGAGGGAGCTCCTACAATGAGCAGTTCTTC. Amino acid sequence: CASSQDGLAGGSSYNEQFF. The V gene is TRBV4-2, the J gene TRBJ2-1; 12 bases agree with TRBD2. The J segment lost 0 bases and the V segment lost 0 bases, leaving 6 bases of the junction unmatched. Germline CDR1 is LGHNA and CDR2 is YNFKEQ. This CDR3 comprises 19 residues.